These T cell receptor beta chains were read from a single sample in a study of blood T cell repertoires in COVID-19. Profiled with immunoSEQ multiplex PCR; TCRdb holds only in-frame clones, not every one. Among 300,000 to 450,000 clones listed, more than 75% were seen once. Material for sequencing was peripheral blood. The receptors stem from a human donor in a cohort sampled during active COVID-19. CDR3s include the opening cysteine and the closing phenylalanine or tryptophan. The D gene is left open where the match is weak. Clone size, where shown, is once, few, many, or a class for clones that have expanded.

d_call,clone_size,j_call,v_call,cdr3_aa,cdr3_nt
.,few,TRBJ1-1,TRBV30,CAWSPGGPGGTEAFF,TGTGCCTGGAGCCCCGGGGGGCCCGGGGGGACTGAAGCTTTCTTT
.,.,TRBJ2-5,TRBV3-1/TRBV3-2,CASSQDLAQTQYF,TGTGCCAGCAGCCAAGATTTGGCACAGACCCAGTACTTC
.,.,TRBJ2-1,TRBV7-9,CASSYRDTDNEQFF,TGTGCCAGCAGCTATAGGGACACCGACAATGAGCAGTTCTTC
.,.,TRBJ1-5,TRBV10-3,CAVNGTGEGQPQHF,TGTGCCGTCAACGGGACGGGGGAGGGCCAGCCCCAGCATTTT
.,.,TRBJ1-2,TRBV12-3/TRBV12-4,CASTLEYGYTF,TGTGCCAGCACCTTAGAGTATGGCTACACCTTC
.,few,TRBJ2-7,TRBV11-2,CASSYLQGSTYEQYF,TGTGCCAGCAGCTACTTACAGGGCTCAACCTACGAGCAGTACTTC
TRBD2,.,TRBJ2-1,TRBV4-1,CASSPTATSGGYNEQFF,TGCGCCAGCAGTCCAACTGCCACTAGCGGGGGGTACAATGAGCAGTTCTTC
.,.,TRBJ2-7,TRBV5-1,CASSPKGSGARRVEQYF,TGCGCCAGCAGTCCAAAGGGAAGTGGAGCGAGGAGGGTGGAGCAGTACTTC
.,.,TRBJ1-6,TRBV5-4,CASSLFPYGSNSPLHF,TGTGCCAGCAGCTTGTTTCCGTACGGGTCTAATTCACCCCTCCACTTT
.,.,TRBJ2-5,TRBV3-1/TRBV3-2,CASRAGMETQYF,TGTGCCAGCAGGGCAGGGATGGAGACCCAGTACTTC
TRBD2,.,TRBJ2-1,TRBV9,CASSKAGDSYNEQFF,TGTGCCAGCAGCAAAGCGGGAGACTCCTACAATGAGCAGTTCTTC
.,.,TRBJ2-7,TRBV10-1,CASSPAQGYLNQTLYEQYF,TGCGCCAGCAGCCCTGCCCAGGGATACCTTAACCAGACCCTCTACGAGCAGTACTTC
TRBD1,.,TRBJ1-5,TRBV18,CASSSQGVNQPQHF,TGTGCCAGCTCATCTCAGGGGGTCAATCAGCCCCAGCATTTT
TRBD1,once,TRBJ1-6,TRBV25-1,CASTDPTGGPTLHF,TGTGCCAGCACCGACCCGACAGGGGGTCCAACCCTCCACTTT
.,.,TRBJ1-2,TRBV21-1,CASSKDGREGRRGGYTF,TGTGCCAGCAGCAAAGATGGCAGGGAAGGGCGGAGGGGTGGCTACACCTTC
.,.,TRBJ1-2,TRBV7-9,CASSARSPPHYGYTF,TGTGCCAGCAGCGCGAGAAGTCCCCCCCACTATGGCTACACCTTC
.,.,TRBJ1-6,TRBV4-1,CASSYLGWTRPISPLHF,TGCGCCAGCAGCTACCTAGGATGGACACGGCCGATTTCACCCCTCCACTTT
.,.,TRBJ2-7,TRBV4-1,CASSQDSGQGYEQYF,.
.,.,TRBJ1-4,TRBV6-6,CASSYSPGNEKLFF,TGTGCCAGCAGTTACTCACCGGGGAATGAAAAACTGTTTTTT
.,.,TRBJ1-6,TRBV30,CAWSVRESYNSPLHF,TGTGCCTGGAGTGTAAGAGAGTCCTATAATTCACCCCTCCACTTT
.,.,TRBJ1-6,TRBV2,CASRENNSPLHF,TGTGCCAGCCGCGAGAATAATTCACCCCTCCACTTT
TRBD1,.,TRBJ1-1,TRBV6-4,CASSDGTGVTEAFF,TGTGCCAGCAGTGACGGGACAGGAGTCACTGAAGCTTTCTTT
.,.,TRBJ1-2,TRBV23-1,CASSALLPVVANYGYTF,TGCGCCAGCAGTGCCTTACTCCCGGTTGTAGCTAACTATGGCTACACCTTC
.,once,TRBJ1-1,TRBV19,CASSPQQGLNTEAFF,TGTGCCAGTAGTCCGCAACAGGGACTGAACACTGAAGCTTTCTTT
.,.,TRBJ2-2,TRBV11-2,CASSLDAGGAPTGELFF,TGTGCCAGCAGCTTAGACGCCGGCGGGGCCCCAACCGGGGAGCTGTTTTTT
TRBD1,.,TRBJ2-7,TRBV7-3,CASSHGQGDEQYF,TGTGCCAGCAGCCACGGACAGGGCGACGAGCAGTACTTC
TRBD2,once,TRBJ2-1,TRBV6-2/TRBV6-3,CASSYPSGVYNEQFF,TGTGCCAGCAGTTATCCCAGCGGGGTATACAATGAGCAGTTCTTC
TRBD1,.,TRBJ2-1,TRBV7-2,CASSLDNRGIINEQFF,TGTGCCAGCAGCTTAGATAACAGGGGGATCATCAATGAGCAGTTCTTC
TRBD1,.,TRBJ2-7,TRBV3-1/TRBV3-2,CASSRTYGTGDNEQYF,TGTGCCAGCAGCCGGACTTATGGGACAGGAGACAACGAGCAGTACTTC
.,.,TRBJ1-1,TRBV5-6,CASSLAEASEAFF,TGTGCCAGCAGCTTGGCGGAGGCGAGTGAAGCTTTCTTT
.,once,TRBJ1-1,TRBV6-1,CASSEGQMNTEAFF,TGTGCCAGCAGTGAAGGGCAGATGAACACTGAAGCTTTCTTT
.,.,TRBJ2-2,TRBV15,CATSRRVPTGELFF,TGTGCCACCAGCCGCCGAGTCCCCACCGGGGAGCTGTTTTTT
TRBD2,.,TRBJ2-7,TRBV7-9,CASSLSAGGSSYEQYF,TGTGCCAGCAGCTTATCCGCCGGGGGGTCGAGTTACGAGCAGTACTTC
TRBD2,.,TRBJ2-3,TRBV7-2,CASSFVASGGNTQYF,TGTGCCAGCAGCTTCGTTGCTAGCGGGGGTAATACGCAGTATTTT
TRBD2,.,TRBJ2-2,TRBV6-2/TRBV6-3,CASSRPGLAGGIKNTGELFF,TGTGCCAGCAGCCGCCCCGGACTAGCGGGAGGGATAAAAAACACCGGGGAGCTGTTTTTT
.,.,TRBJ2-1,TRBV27,CASSLGSSSYNEQFF,TGTGCCAGCAGCCTTGGGAGTAGCTCCTACAATGAGCAGTTCTTC
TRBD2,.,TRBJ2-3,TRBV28,CASSWGLAASSTDTQYF,TGTGCCAGCAGTTGGGGACTAGCGGCCTCTAGCACAGATACGCAGTATTTT
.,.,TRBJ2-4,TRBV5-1,CASSPTAGPLLGNIQYF,TGCGCCAGCAGCCCAACCGCGGGGCCCCTACTCGGAAACATTCAGTACTTC
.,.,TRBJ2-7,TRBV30,CAWRAPVTYEQYF,TGTGCCTGGAGAGCCCCTGTAACCTACGAGCAGTACTTC
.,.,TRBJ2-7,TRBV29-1,CSVEGGVSSYEQYF,TGCAGCGTTGAAGGGGGGGTCAGCTCCTACGAGCAGTACTTC
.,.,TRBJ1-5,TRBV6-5,CASSFRTGTSQPQHF,TGTGCCAGCAGTTTTCGTACAGGGACGAGTCAGCCCCAGCATTTT
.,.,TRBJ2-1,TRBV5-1,CASSLAPGFDNEQFF,TGCGCCAGCAGCTTGGCCCCGGGGTTCGACAATGAGCAGTTCTTC
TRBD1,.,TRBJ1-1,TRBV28,CASSFQGQGGMNTEAFF,TGTGCCAGCAGTTTTCAGGGACAGGGCGGAATGAACACTGAAGCTTTCTTT
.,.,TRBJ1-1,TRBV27,CASSPRPRGTEAFF,TGTGCCAGCAGTCCCCGTCCCCGGGGCACTGAAGCTTTCTTT
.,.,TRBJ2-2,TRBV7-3,CASSSQVGRTGELFF,TGTGCCAGCAGCTCCCAAGTGGGGAGGACCGGGGAGCTGTTTTTT
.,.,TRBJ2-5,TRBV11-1,CASSWGYRYQETQYF,TGTGCCAGCAGCTGGGGATACAGGTACCAAGAGACCCAGTACTTC
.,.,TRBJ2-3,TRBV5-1,CASSLGGDRRTDTQYF,TGCGCCAGCAGTTTGGGGGGAGATCGTCGCACAGATACGCAGTATTTT